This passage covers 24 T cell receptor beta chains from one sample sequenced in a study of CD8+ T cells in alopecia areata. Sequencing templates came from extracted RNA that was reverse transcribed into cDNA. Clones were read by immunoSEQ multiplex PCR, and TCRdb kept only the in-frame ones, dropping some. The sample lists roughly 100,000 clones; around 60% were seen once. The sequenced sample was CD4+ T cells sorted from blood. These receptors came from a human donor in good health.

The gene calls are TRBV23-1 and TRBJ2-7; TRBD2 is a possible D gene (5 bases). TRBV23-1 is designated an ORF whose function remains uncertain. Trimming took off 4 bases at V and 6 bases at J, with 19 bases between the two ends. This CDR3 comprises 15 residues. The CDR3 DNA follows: TGCGCCAGCAGTCCCGGGGAGCCGTATCTCGGCGAGCAGTACTTC. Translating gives CASSPGEPYLGEQYF.

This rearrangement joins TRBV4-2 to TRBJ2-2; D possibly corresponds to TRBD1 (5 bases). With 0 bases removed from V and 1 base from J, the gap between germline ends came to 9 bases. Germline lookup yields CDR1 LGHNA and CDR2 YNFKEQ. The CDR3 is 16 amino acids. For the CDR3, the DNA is TGTGCCAGCAGCCAAGATTATCAGGGGAACACCGGGGAGCTGTTTTTT. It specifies CASSQDYQGNTGELFF.

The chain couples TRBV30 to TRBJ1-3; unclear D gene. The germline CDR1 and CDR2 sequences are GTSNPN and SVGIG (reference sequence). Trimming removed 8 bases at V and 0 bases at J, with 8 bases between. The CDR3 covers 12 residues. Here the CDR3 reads CARTDSGNTIYF. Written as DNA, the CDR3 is TGTGCCCGTACTGACTCTGGAAACACCATATATTTT.

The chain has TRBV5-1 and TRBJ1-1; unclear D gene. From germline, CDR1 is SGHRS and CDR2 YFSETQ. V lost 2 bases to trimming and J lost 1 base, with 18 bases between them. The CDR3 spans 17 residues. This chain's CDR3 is CASSFSMGLGKNTEAFF. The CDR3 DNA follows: TGCGCCAGCAGCTTCAGTATGGGCTTGGGTAAGAACACTGAAGCTTTCTTT.

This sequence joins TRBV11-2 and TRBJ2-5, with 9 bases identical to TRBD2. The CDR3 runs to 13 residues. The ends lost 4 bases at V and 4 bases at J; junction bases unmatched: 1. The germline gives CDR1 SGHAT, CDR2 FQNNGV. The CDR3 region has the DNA TGTGCCAGCAGCTCTAGCGGGGTAGAGACCCAGTACTTC. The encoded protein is CASSSSGVETQYF.

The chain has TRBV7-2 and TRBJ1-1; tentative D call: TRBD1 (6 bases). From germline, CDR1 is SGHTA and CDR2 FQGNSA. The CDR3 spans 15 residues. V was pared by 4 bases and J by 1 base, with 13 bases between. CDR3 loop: CASSSSGARNTEAFF. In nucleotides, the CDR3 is TGTGCCAGCAGCTCATCAGGGGCGAGGAACACTGAAGCTTTCTTT. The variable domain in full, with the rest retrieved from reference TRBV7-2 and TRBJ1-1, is GAGVSQSPSNKVTEKGKDVELRCDPISGHTALYWYRQSLGQGLEFLIYFQGNSAPDKSGLPSDRFSAERTGGSVSTLTIQRTQQEDSAVYLCASSSSGARNTEAFFGQGTRLTVV.

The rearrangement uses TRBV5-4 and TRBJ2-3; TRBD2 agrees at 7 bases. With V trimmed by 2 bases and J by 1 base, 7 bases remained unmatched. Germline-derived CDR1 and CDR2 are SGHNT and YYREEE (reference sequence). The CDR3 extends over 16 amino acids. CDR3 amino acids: CASSFKAAGGTDTQYF. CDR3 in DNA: TGTGCCAGCAGCTTTAAAGCGGCGGGAGGCACAGATACGCAGTATTTT.

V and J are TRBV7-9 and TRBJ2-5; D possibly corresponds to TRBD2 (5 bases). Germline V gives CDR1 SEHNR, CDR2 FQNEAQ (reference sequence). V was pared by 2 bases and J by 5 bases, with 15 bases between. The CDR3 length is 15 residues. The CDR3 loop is CASSLLPGVPETQYF. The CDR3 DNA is TGTGCCAGCAGCTTACTCCCCGGGGTACCCGAGACCCAGTACTTC.

Here the CDR3 DNA reads TGTGCCTGGAGGGCATCCAAGCGGACCGGGGAGCTGTTTTTT. Its translation is CAWRASKRTGELFF. This chain joins TRBV30 and TRBJ2-2; D perhaps matches TRBD2 (5 bases). Trimming shortened V by 3 bases and J by 5 bases, and 13 bases separated the two germline ends. Germline CDR1 and CDR2: GTSNPN and SVGIG (reference sequence). The CDR3 runs 14 residues. Using reference TRBV30 and TRBJ2-2 for the parts outside the CDR3, the full variable domain is SQTIHQWPATLVQPVGSPLSLECTVEGTSNPNLYWYRQAAGRGLQLLFYSVGIGQISSEVPQNLSASRPQDRQFILSSKKLLLSDSGFYLCAWRASKRTGELFFGEGSRLTVL.

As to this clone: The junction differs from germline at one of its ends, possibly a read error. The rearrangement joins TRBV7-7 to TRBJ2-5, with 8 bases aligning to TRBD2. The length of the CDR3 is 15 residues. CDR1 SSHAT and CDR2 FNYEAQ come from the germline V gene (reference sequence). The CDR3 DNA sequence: TGTGCTAGCAGCTTAGGGGGACTAGATCAAGAGACCCAGTACTTC. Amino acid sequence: CASSLGGLDQETQYF.

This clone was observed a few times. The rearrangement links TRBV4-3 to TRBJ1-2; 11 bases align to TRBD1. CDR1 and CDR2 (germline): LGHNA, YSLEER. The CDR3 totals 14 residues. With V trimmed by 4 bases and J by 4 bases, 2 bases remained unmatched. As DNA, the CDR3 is TGCGCCAGCAGCCGAGGGACAGGGGGCTATGGCTACACCTTC. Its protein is CASSRGTGGYGYTF.

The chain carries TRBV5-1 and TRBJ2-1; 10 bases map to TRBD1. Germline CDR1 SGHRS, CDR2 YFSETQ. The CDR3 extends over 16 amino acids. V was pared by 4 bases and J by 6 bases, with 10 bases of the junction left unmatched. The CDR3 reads CASSRQRTGGSNEQFF. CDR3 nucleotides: TGCGCCAGCAGCAGACAACGGACAGGGGGTTCCAATGAGCAGTTCTTC. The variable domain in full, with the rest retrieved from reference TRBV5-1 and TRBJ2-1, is KAGVTQTPRYLIKTRGQQVTLSCSPISGHRSVSWYQQTPGQGLQFLFEYFSETQRNKGNFPGRFSGRQFSNSRSEMNVSTLELGDSALYLCASSRQRTGGSNEQFFGPGTRLTVL.

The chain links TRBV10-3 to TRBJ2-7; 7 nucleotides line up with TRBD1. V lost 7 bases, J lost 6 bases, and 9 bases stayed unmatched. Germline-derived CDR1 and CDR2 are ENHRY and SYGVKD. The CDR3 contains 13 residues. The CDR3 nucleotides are TGTGCCATCAACCGACAGGGAACGGGCGAGCAGTACTTC. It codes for CAINRQGTGEQYF.

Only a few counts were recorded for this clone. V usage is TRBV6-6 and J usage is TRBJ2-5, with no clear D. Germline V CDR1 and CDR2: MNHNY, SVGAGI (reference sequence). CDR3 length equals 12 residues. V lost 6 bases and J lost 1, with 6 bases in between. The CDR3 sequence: CASRVVQETQYF. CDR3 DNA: TGTGCCAGCAGAGTTGTCCAAGAGACCCAGTACTTC.

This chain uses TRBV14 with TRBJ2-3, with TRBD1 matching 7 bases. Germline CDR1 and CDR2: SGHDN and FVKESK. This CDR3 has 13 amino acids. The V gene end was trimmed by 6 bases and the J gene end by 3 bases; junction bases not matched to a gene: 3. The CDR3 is CASRRTGTDTQYF. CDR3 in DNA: TGTGCCAGCAGGCGGACAGGTACAGATACGCAGTATTTT.

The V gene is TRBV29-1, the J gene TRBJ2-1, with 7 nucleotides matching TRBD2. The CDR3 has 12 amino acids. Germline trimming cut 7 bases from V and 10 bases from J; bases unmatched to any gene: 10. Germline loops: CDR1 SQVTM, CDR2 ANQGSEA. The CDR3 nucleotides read TGCAGCGGTGGGAGGGCTAGCGAGGAGCAGTTCTTC. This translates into CSGGRASEEQFF.

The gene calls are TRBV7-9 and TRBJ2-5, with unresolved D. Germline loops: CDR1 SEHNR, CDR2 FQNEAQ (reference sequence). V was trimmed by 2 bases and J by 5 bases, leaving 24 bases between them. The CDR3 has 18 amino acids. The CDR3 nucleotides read TGTGCCAGCAGCTTAAGCCCGGGCCTCGTAATTCTCGGGGAGACCCAGTACTTC. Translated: CASSLSPGLVILGETQYF.

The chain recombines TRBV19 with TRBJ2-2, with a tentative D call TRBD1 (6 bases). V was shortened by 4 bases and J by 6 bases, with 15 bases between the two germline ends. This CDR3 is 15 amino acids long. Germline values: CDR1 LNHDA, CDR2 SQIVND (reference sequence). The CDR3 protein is CASSTPGEIPGELFF. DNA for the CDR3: TGTGCCAGTAGTACTCCAGGGGAGATCCCCGGGGAGCTGTTTTTT.

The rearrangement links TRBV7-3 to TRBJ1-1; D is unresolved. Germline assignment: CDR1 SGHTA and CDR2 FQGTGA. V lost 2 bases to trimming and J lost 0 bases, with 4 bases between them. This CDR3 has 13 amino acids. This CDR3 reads CASSLQMNTEAFF. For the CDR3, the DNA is TGTGCCAGCAGCTTACAGATGAACACTGAAGCTTTCTTT.

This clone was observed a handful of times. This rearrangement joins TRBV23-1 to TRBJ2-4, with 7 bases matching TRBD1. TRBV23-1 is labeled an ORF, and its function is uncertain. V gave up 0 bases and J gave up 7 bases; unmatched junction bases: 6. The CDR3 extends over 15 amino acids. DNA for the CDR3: TGCGCCAGCAGTCAATCGTGCGAGACAGGGAACATTCAGTACTTC. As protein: CASSQSCETGNIQYF.

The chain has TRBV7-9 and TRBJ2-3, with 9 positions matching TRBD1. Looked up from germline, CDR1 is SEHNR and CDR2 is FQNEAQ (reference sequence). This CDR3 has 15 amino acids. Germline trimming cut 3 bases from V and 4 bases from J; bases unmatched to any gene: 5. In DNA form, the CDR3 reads TGTGCCAGCAGCTTGAGACAGGGGGGGTCAGATACGCAGTATTTT. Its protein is CASSLRQGGSDTQYF.

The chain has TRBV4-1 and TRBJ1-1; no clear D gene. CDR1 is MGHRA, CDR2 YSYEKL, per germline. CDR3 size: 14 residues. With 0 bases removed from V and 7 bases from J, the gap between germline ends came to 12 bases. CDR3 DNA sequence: TGCGCCAGCAGCCAAGATTCGGCTGCCTTTGAAGCTTTCTTT. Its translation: CASSQDSAAFEAFF.

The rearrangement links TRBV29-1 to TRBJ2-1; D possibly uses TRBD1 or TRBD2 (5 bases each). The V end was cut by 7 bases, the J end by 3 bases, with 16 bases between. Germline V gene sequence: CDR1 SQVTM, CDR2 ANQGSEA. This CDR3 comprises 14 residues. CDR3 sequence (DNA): TGCAGCGGACGGGACCTCGGGAACTACAATGAGCAGTTCTTC. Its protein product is CSGRDLGNYNEQFF.

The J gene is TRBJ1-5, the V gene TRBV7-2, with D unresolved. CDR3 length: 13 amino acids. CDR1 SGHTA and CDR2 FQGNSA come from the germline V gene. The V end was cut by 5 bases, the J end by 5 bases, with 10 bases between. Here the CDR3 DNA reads TGTGCCAGCAGCCGGGTGCGCGATCAGCCCCAGCATTTT. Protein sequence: CASSRVRDQPQHF.